These T cell receptor beta chains were read from a single sample in a study of blood T cells in healthy people across ages. One entry per CDR3 protein, called by TCRdb with MiXCR from the 5' RACE reads. This repertoire shows 550,000 to 750,000 distinct CDR3 sequences, 21% found once; its top ten account for under 4%. Material for sequencing was blood. These receptors all come from a man in his 70s in good health. CDR3s include the opening cysteine and the closing phenylalanine or tryptophan. A D gene is named only where the DNA matches it firmly. Size is stated for part of the rows, as once, few or many counts, or as a class when the clone is expanded.

abundance	v_gene	d_gene	j_gene	CDR3aa	CDR3nt
few	TRBV20-1	-	TRBJ2-7	CSATSGASWEQYF	TGCAGTGCTACCTCGGGGGCCTCCTGGGAGCAGTACTTC
few	TRBV29-1	-	TRBJ2-6	CSVETADSGANVLTF	TGCAGCGTTGAAACAGCGGATTCTGGGGCCAACGTCCTGACTTTC
few	TRBV5-1	-	TRBJ2-5	CASSLGRRVETQYF	TGCGCCAGCAGCTTGGGGCGCAGGGTGGAGACCCAGTACTTC
-	TRBV29-1	-	TRBJ2-5	CSASLSSGVQETQNF	TGCAGCGCCTCCTTGTCGAGTGGCGTCCAAGAGACCCAGAACTTC
few	TRBV9	-	TRBJ2-7	CASSVEASPQGGQYF	TGTGCCAGCAGCGTAGAGGCTAGCCCTCAGGGGGGGCAGTACTTC
-	TRBV12-3/TRBV12-4	TRBD1	TRBJ2-3	CASSFDRGSDTQYF	TGTGCCAGCAGCTTTGACAGGGGATCAGATACGCAGTATTTT
-	TRBV9	TRBD2	TRBJ2-5	CASSPRLAGGLETQYF	TGTGCCAGCAGCCCCCGACTAGCGGGAGGGCTAGAGACCCAGTACTTC
few	TRBV6-6	-	TRBJ1-4	CASSYSKPGEKLFF	TGTGCCAGCAGTTACTCAAAGCCGGGGGAAAAACTGTTTTTT
few	TRBV12-3/TRBV12-4	-	TRBJ1-2	CASSWSGRGNGYTF	TGTGCCAGCAGTTGGTCGGGGCGCGGAAATGGCTACACCTTC
-	TRBV29-1	TRBD2	TRBJ2-1	CSVAGTSGRSSSYNEQFF	TGCAGCGTGGCCGGGACTAGCGGGAGGTCCAGCTCCTACAATGAGCAGTTCTTC
few	TRBV3-1	TRBD2	TRBJ2-3	CASRTSGSTGTQYF	TGTGCCAGCAGGACTAGCGGGAGCACAGGTACGCAGTATTTT
-	TRBV13	-	TRBJ1-1	CASSLGLGRDYTEAFF	TGTGCCAGCAGCTTAGGGTTGGGCAGGGACTACACTGAAGCTTTCTTT
few	TRBV5-1	-	TRBJ2-6	CASSLEYSGANVLTF	TGCGCCAGCAGCTTAGAGTACTCTGGGGCCAACGTCCTGACTTTC
-	TRBV4-1	-	TRBJ1-1	CASSHDANTEAFF	TGCGCCAGCAGCCATGACGCAAACACTGAAGCTTTCTTT